Described below is a single T cell receptor (beta chain) sequence and its context. Per the original data handling: Estimates of nucleated cell counts were drawn from the amplification of reference gene primers. The assay was immunoSEQ multiplex PCR, and TCRdb's table has in-frame clones only and misses some. That table supplies the V and J calls and clone size; D and trimming were determined from the DNA. The sample carries about 140,000 clones, over 70% recorded once. The V gene end was trimmed by 0 bases and the J gene end by 6 bases; junction bases not matched to a gene: 8. The CDR3 is 16 residues long. Germline assignment: CDR1 SGHAT and CDR2 FQNNGV. The data were taken from a study of blood T cell repertoires in COVID-19. Study at large: Samples taken during acute and convalescent COVID-19 were collected in the United States, Italy and Spain. T cells, B-cell-depleted T cells, or PBMCs supplied cDNA or gDNA.

The specimen sequenced was peripheral blood. The chain combines TRBV11-2 with TRBJ2-1; TRBD2 matches at 7 bases. The source is an older woman with acute or convalescent COVID-19. The CDR3 sequence: CASSLDPLGLVNEQFF. CDR3 in DNA: TGTGCCAGCAGCTTAGATCCCCTAGGACTAGTCAATGAGCAGTTCTTC.